This T cell receptor (beta chain) was identified during a study of cytomegalovirus exposure and HLA in healthy donors (dated by TCRdb to between 2016 and 2019). Looking at the study overall: According to an earlier analysis of a few hundred of the donors, about 179 million T cells yielded some 110 million unique TCR beta sequences and 250 to 350 Gb of sequence data. Typing coverage differed by locus: A, B, C, DRB1 and DQB1 were typed in roughly 620-630 donors, DQA1 in 500 to 550, DPA1 in approximately 610, and DPB1 in about 450. To predict cytomegalovirus infection status, the study brought together high-throughput TCR immunosequencing, statistical association of individual TCRs with disease status, and machine learning. A separate validation cohort of 100 to 150 different subjects was used in addition to the approximately 640-subject first cohort. The study used immunosequencing to profile the T cell repertoires of under 700 subjects and linked those repertoires to cytomegalovirus serostatus. The study aimed to test whether signatures of past pathogen exposure could be identified by cataloging public T cell receptors. An early release covering some 640 HLA-typed donors comprised 250 to 350 gigabases of sequencing data and tens of millions of unique TCR sequences. Of the roughly 410 genotyped donors, roughly 80% were placed in the genetic ancestry cluster associated with self-reported Caucasian donors. All discovery cohort repertoires had been generated on a single sequencing platform. A handful of DR-DQ haplotypes were treated as single units for association and clustering because of strong linkage in the cohort. In a later genetic analysis, genome-wide SNP genotypes for about three fifths of the roughly 670 donors were used, and that subset was treated as a discovery cohort. In the later analysis, no new phenotypic data were used to find candidate immune exposures; instead, reliance was placed on TCR beta sequences and their occurrence across donors. Among roughly 400 genotyped donors of the cohort, an average of roughly 230,000 unique TCR beta nucleotide sequences was sequenced per donor, of which roughly 17% were non-productive. Alongside the repertoire data, information on donor age, sex, ethnicity and CMV serostatus was compiled. To study patterns of TCR occurrence, a later analysis re-analyzed previously published TCR beta repertoires from several hundred donors and added high-resolution HLA genotyping. Both class I and class II loci were covered by HLA typing, at four-digit resolution. An earlier analysis of several hundred of the donors applied high-throughput TCR beta sequencing to assess whether each TCR beta V gene segment acted as functional or pseudogenic.

The library relied on the immunoSEQ multiplex PCR assay. The multiplex PCR relied on a mix of 60 forward primers for TCR Vbeta segments and 13 reverse primers for TCR Jbeta segments. The CDR3 region of rearranged TCR beta genes was amplified from genomic DNA by a multiplex PCR assay. The Illumina HiSeq System was used to sequence the amplified TCR beta libraries as 87-base-pair reads. The authors' analysis ran thus. A later analysis tallied some 79 million unique TCR beta chains across the 610 or so repertoires, and some 10 million of those chains were shared by two or more donors. To remove PCR and sequencing errors, raw reads were error-corrected and collapsed into unique sequences using a nearest-neighbor algorithm that merged closely related sequences. V, D and J gene segments were assigned by aligning CDR3 sequences to IMGT reference sequences. For a sequence to be retained, at least a six-nucleotide match to both a V gene segment and a J gene segment was required. Rearrangements were classified as productive when the CDR3 lacked stop codons and remained in frame with V and J, and all other rearrangements were classified as non-productive. Following IMGT convention, CDR3 was defined as the stretch from the second conserved V-encoded cysteine to the conserved J-encoded phenylalanine. In an earlier analysis of some 550 of the donors, sequences lacking an unambiguous match to a single V gene segment were excluded. An earlier analysis of 587 of the donors classified V segments as functional when productive rearrangements were above 56.7% and as segregating when the standard deviation between donors was above 5%. To diagnose cytomegalovirus status from the catalog of TCR beta chain sequences, a statistical classification framework was built. In a later analysis, TCR nucleotide sequences were compared against IMGT/GENE-DB human TR gene sequences so that V and J genes could be assigned. The TCRdist pipeline was used in a later analysis to assign CDR3 sequences and most-parsimonious VDJ recombination scenarios. In a later analysis, every TCR beta chain was defined by the combination of its CDR3 amino acid sequence and its V-gene family, and reads without a unique V-gene family were dropped. In a later analysis, a few hundred highly shared, low-generation-probability nucleotide sequences were removed to address suspected cross-contamination and a sequencing artifact. For each public chain, a later analysis derived a clonal expansion index from normalized ranks of inferred template counts within each repertoire. A later analysis computed generation probabilities with a VDJ recombination model fitted to out-of-frame rearrangements, and checked the results against IGoR. In a later analysis, TCR-TCR, TCR-HLA and TCR-CMV co-occurrence was scored with hypergeometric tests, and a repertoire-size bias correction was applied to TCR pairs. In a later analysis, false discovery rates were estimated by permuting HLA or CMV assignments 20 times. In a later analysis, co-occurring TCRs were grouped with DBSCAN, and TCRdist sequence similarity was added when clustering was performed within HLA-allele-positive subsets. Repertoires with fewer than 30,000 or more than 120,000 public chains were left out of co-occurrence clustering, as were a handful of repertoires with anomalous nucleotide sharing. What TCRdb holds here is the immuneACCESS table cut down to in-frame rearrangements. Part of the clones is not present; checked against another copy, under half of the missing clones reflect an unresolved V gene, and the others are unexplained. V and J calls and clone size are as listed in that table; D and trimming were resolved from the DNA. The sample has about 120,000 clones on record, over 60% of them singletons. The ten largest make up 8% to 9% of the sample.

The germline V gene supplies CDR1 SGDLS and CDR2 YYNGEE. V and J are truncated by 3 bases and 7 bases respectively, leaving an intervening sequence of 19 bases. Reading from cysteine to phenylalanine, the CDR3 counts 15 amino acids. The sequence is cut down to CDR3 DNA, 45 bases in frame from base 1. Comments on this clone: Its antigen is still unknown. Base qualities are missing; no much larger clone stands one base away.

The study at large found these results: Correlated functional status among segregating V segments might reflect linkage disequilibrium, but an unknown experimental factor could not be ruled out. Because some donors lacked HLA typing at each locus, the association tests relied only on the typed subset. Most TCR sequences were seen in very few donors, while some public TCRs were found in many individuals. A group of highly shared sequence variants was considered likely to be a technical artifact of the sequencing pipeline. In both the original and validation cohorts, the classifier was reported to diagnose cytomegalovirus status with high specificity and sensitivity. The 87-base-pair reads could not distinguish some IMGT-functional V segments, including TRBV6-2 and TRBV6-3, so those segments were excluded. For the cohort, immune exposure information was limited to CMV serostatus. An earlier analysis of approximately 500 of the donors showed that most TCR beta V segments appeared in productive rearrangements either about 87% or about 30% of the time, which broadly matched IMGT annotations. Roughly uniform sequencing depth across donors was assumed in presence/absence analyses, although this assumption may not hold. A further reported finding was that TCR beta sequences accurately predicted the HLA-A and HLA-B alleles for most subjects in the first cohort. A later analysis found that HLA-associated TCR beta chains were more clonally expanded and had lower generation probabilities than equally common non-associated chains. This cohort had only TCR beta chains sequenced, and the lack of alpha or paired-chain data limited which features could be detected. Assigning TCR associations to individual alleles was difficult when HLA alleles, especially DR and DQ, strongly co-occurred. According to a later analysis, parvovirus B19, influenza, CMV and Epstein-Barr virus appeared linked to several top co-occurrence clusters. A later analysis found that TCR association rates varied across HLA loci, with DRB1 alleles showing the most associated TCRs and HLA-C alleles the fewest. Because counts were too low, 15 to 20 rarely observed V segments, including chromosome 9 orphons, were left out of the earlier analysis of 500 to 750 of the donors. In a later genetic analysis, fewer N-insertions in productive TCRs were reported among donors in an Asian-associated ancestry cluster than the approximately 710-donor mean. It was suggested by the authors that the approach could potentially be generalized to other disease states and immunological phenotypes. In vitro tests confirmed that a few of the cytomegalovirus-associated TCR beta chains recognize cytomegalovirus antigens. At a false discovery rate of 0.05, a later analysis linked 16,000 or so TCR beta sequences to specific HLA alleles. The study gave a list of some 150 TCR beta chains associated with cytomegalovirus. In a later analysis, most CMV-associated TCR beta chains were found to appear HLA-restricted, with HLA associations seemingly driven largely by CMV exposure. In a later genetic analysis, a missense DCLRE1C variant was associated with V-gene and J-gene trimming of TCR beta chains, and the association was replicated in an independent cohort.

In total, approximately 610 healthy bone marrow donors made up the cohort. All cohort members were sampled while nominally healthy, although unrecorded immune exposures were likely present. The donor tested CMV seropositive, placing the donor among the 290 or so seropositive members of the cohort. Every donor gave a peripheral blood sample, and the peripheral blood mononuclear cells from that sample were used for TCR beta sequencing. The Qiagen DNeasy Blood Extraction Kit was used to extract genomic DNA from the blood cell samples. The clonotype comes from a woman in her 40s in good health and CMV-seropositive. Sequenced: PBMCs. The chain couples TRBV9 to TRBJ1-1; matching of 6 bases hints at TRBD1 as the D gene. The DNA sequence is TGTGCCAGCAGCGATCGGAGTGGGGGCAGTGGTGAAGCTTTCTTT. Translated, it reads CASSDRSGGSGEAFF.